This paragraph covers one T cell receptor (beta chain) sequence. Germline V lookup: CDR1 SGDLS, CDR2 YYNGEE. CDR3 size: 16 residues. V was trimmed by 4 bases and J by 0 bases, leaving 15 bases between them. Assay used: immunoSEQ multiplex PCR; TCRdb lists only in-frame clones, some missing. The data show 400,000 to 450,000 clones, 80% to 90% seen once. The data stem from a study of blood T cell repertoires in COVID-19. Study context: From the United States, Italy and Spain came samples of acute and convalescent COVID-19. From T cells, B-cell-depleted T cells, or PBMCs came the material, which was cDNA or gDNA.

This chain uses TRBV9 with TRBJ2-3; maybe TRBD2 (7 bases). This receptor was identified in a man younger than 40 who had recovered from COVID-19. Input material: PBMCs or T cells enriched from blood (not recorded which). Written as DNA, the CDR3 is TGTGCCAGCAGCAGAGGGGGAGGGGTCAGCACAGATACGCAGTATTTT. Encoded protein: CASSRGGGVSTDTQYF.